This TCR beta chain was sequenced during a study of shared clonotypes between healthy human individuals. Study observations and caveats: Clonotypes which were not shared had lower generation probabilities than clonotypes that all four donors shared. Naive subsets usually exceeded memory subsets in estimated richness.

As to this clone: Its cognate antigen is unknown.

The CDR3 extends over 16 amino acids. V was clipped by 4 bases and J by 2 bases; unmatched bases: 8. The germline gives CDR1 SGHRS, CDR2 YFSETQ. Measured with immunoSEQ multiplex PCR; TCRdb has only the in-frame clones, and not every one. This sample has some 2,500,000 clones, with about nine tenths found just once. V gene TRBV5-1 combines with J gene TRBJ2-1; 8 positions match TRBD1. The specimen was naive CD4+ T cells from PBMCs. Subset defined: CD45RA+ positively selected. The source is a young man in good health. Some clones in this sample may be carry-over from other donors' samples. CDR3: CASSPVTGAAYNEQFF. CDR3 coding DNA: TGCGCCAGCAGCCCAGTGACAGGGGCCGCCTACAATGAGCAGTTCTTC.